Listed here are 27 T cell receptor beta chains from one sample, sequenced in a study of blood T cell repertoires in COVID-19. Profiled with immunoSEQ multiplex PCR; TCRdb holds only in-frame clones, not every one. The data hold about 70,000 clones, with more than 70% observed a single time. The sample was peripheral blood. Receptors originate from a man aged 80 or over with acute or convalescent COVID-19.

DNA for the CDR3: TGTGCCAGCTCACCCGAGACAGGGGGCAATGGCTACACCTTC. The encoded protein is CASSPETGGNGYTF. This chain connects TRBV18 to TRBJ1-2, with 10 bases that match TRBD1. With 3 bases clipped from V and 6 bases from J, the junction kept 4 bases outside the gene matches. CDR1 is KGHSH, CDR2 LQKENI, per germline. The CDR3 sequence is 14 residues long.

The chain has TRBV7-2 and TRBJ2-1; 15 bases match TRBD2. CDR3 length: 16 residues. The germline gives CDR1 SGHTA, CDR2 FQGNSA. V was pared by 6 bases and J by 4 bases, with 4 bases of the junction left unmatched. CDR3 DNA sequence: TGTGCCAGCAGGCGCGGACTAGCGGGAGGGTACAATGAGCAGTTCTTC. Translated, it gives CASRRGLAGGYNEQFF.

This sequence joins TRBV12-3 or TRBV12-4 and TRBJ2-1, with 9 bases identical to TRBD2. CDR3 length: 12 residues. The trim removed 8 bases at V and 9 bases at J, leaving 5 bases unmatched. CDR3 protein: CASGTSRAEQFF. For the CDR3, the DNA is TGTGCCAGCGGGACTAGCAGAGCTGAGCAGTTCTTC.

This clone was counted a few times. The CDR3 bases are TGTGCCAGCAGTCCCGGGACAGGAGTTACTGAAGCTTTCTTT. This gives the protein CASSPGTGVTEAFF. The chain has TRBV28 and TRBJ1-1; TRBD1 agrees at 8 bases. The length of the CDR3 is 14 residues. The germline CDR1 and CDR2 sequences are MDHEN and SYDVKM. V lost 5 bases and J lost 5; bases outside the gene matches: 7.

This rearrangement joins TRBV18 to TRBJ1-6; D gene uncertain. This CDR3 has 15 residues. V shed 2 bases and J shed 6 bases, with 11 bases lying between them. Germline V CDR1 and CDR2: KGHSH, LQKENI. The CDR3 spells CASSPTVQINSPLHF. CDR3 nucleotides: TGTGCCAGCTCACCAACCGTACAGATTAATTCACCCCTCCACTTT. The entire variable domain, with the rest obtained from reference TRBV18 and TRBJ1-6, is as follows: NAGVMQNPRHLVRRRGQEARLRCSPMKGHSHVYWYRQLPEEGLKFMVYLQKENIIDESGMPKERFSAEFPKEGPSILRIQQVVRGDSAAYFCASSPTVQINSPLHFGNGTRLTVT.

CDR3 residues: CASSFGTGGRNTEAFF. The CDR3 DNA is TGTGCCAGCAGCTTTGGGACAGGGGGGAGGAACACTGAAGCTTTCTTT. The chain joins TRBV7-9 to TRBJ1-1, with 11 bases that match TRBD1. Germline trimming cut 3 bases from V and 1 base from J; bases unmatched to any gene: 4. The CDR3 is 16 amino acids. Germline V gives CDR1 SEHNR, CDR2 FQNEAQ (reference sequence). The variable domain in full, with the rest retrieved from reference TRBV7-9 and TRBJ1-1, is DTGVSQNPRHKITKRGQNVTFRCDPISEHNRLYWYRQTLGQGPEFLTYFQNEAQLEKSRLLSDRFSAERPKGSFSTLEIQRTEQGDSAMYLCASSFGTGGRNTEAFFGQGTRLTVV.

The chain employs TRBV19 and TRBJ1-3; perhaps TRBD1 as D (5 bases). This CDR3 region has 14 residues. Germline V gene lookup returns CDR1 LNHDA and CDR2 SQIVND (reference sequence). Trimming stripped 6 bases from V and 0 bases from J, with 9 bases between. DNA of the CDR3: TGTGCCAGTAGACAGGTGAACTCTGGAAACACCATATATTTT. This encodes CASRQVNSGNTIYF.

The chain employs TRBV30 and TRBJ2-3; 12 bases line up with TRBD2. The CDR3 has 17 residues. The V segment lost 4 bases and the J segment 1 base; nucleotides outside the gene matches: 9. Per germline, CDR1 GTSNPN and CDR2 SVGIG (reference sequence). Here the CDR3 DNA reads TGTGCCTGGACCAGGCTAGCGGGAGGGCTGTGCACAGATACGCAGTATTTT. This codes for CAWTRLAGGLCTDTQYF.

The gene calls are TRBV7-3 and TRBJ2-2, with D tentatively TRBD2 (6 bases). The germline gives CDR1 SGHTA, CDR2 FQGTGA. The CDR3 has 14 amino acids. V was trimmed by 2 bases and J by 3 bases, leaving 7 bases between them. Here the CDR3 DNA reads TGTGCCAGCAGCTTATGGGGGGACACCGGGGAGCTGTTTTTT. Protein product: CASSLWGDTGELFF. Supplemented by reference TRBV7-3 and TRBJ2-2, the full variable domain reads GAGVSQTPSNKVTEKGKYVELRCDPISGHTALYWYRQSLGQGPEFLIYFQGTGAADDSGLPNDRFFAVRPEGSVSTLKIQRTERGDSAVYLCASSLWGDTGELFFGEGSRLTVL.

The V call is TRBV19, the J call TRBJ2-1, with 8 bases fitting TRBD2. Trimming at V came to 0 bases and at J to 0 bases, leaving 16 bases not matched to a gene. Germline lookup yields CDR1 LNHDA and CDR2 SQIVND (reference sequence). The CDR3 sequence is 21 residues long. The CDR3 DNA reads TGTGCCAGTAGTATAGAACCCCCGGGCGGGAGGCTACCGAGCTCCTACAATGAGCAGTTCTTC. This sequence encodes CASSIEPPGGRLPSSYNEQFF.

This clone was seen a single time. The V gene is TRBV2, the J gene TRBJ2-2, with TRBD1 as a possible D gene (6 bases). The CDR3 has 16 amino acids. Trimming stripped 3 bases from V and 3 bases from J, with 14 bases between. CDR1 is SNHLY and CDR2 is FYNNEI in the germline V gene. The CDR3 is CASSEVPAGDTGELFF. DNA of the CDR3: TGTGCCAGCAGTGAGGTACCGGCAGGGGACACCGGGGAGCTGTTTTTT.

A single count supports this clone. The V and J genes are TRBV5-6 and TRBJ1-2, with D possibly being TRBD1 (5 bases). Germline values: CDR1 SGHDT, CDR2 YYEEEE. This CDR3 has 14 amino acids. V lost 7 bases to trimming and J lost 4 bases, with 17 bases between them. CDR3 sequence (DNA): TGTGCCAGCTTGCCCTCCCCAGGGATCTATGGCTACACCTTC. It translates to CASLPSPGIYGYTF.

The chain has TRBV3-1 (or the pseudogene TRBV3-2) and TRBJ1-4; tentatively, D is TRBD1 (5 bases). The CDR3 is made up of 14 amino acids. The ends were cut back, 0 bases at V and 10 bases at J, with 12 bases in the middle. The V gene's germline CDR1 is LGHDT and CDR2 YNNKEL (reference sequence). This CDR3 reads CASSQEAGGGKLFF. The CDR3 DNA follows: TGTGCCAGCAGCCAAGAAGCCGGGGGGGGAAAACTGTTTTTT.

The V and J genes are TRBV7-2 and TRBJ2-1; TRBD2 matches 12 bases. CDR1 and CDR2 from the germline V gene are SGHTA and FQGNSA. The V and J ends lost 5 bases and 5 bases, in that order; junction bases with no gene match: 4. The CDR3 has 15 residues. CDR3 residues: CASSPTSGRNNEQFF. The DNA for the CDR3 is TGTGCCAGCAGCCCTACTAGCGGGAGGAACAATGAGCAGTTCTTC.

This chain links TRBV7-3 with TRBJ2-7; D is possibly TRBD1 (6 bases). The V gene lost 1 base and the J gene lost 3 bases, with 10 bases spanning the gap. Germline lookup yields CDR1 SGHTA and CDR2 FQGTGA. CDR3 size: 14 residues. The CDR3 DNA sequence: TGTGCCAGCAGCTTAAACCAGGACAGCTACGAGCAGTACTTC. Protein: CASSLNQDSYEQYF.

The chain couples TRBV7-2 to TRBJ2-5; 10 nucleotides line up with TRBD2. Germline lookup yields CDR1 SGHTA and CDR2 FQGNSA. Unmatched junction bases numbered 6, after V lost 1 base and J lost 4 bases. There are 16 residues in the CDR3. CDR3 loop: CASSLVPSGRGETQYF. The CDR3 DNA reads TGTGCCAGCAGCTTAGTCCCTAGCGGGAGAGGAGAGACCCAGTACTTC.

CDR3 nucleotide sequence: TGTGCCAGCAGTAACCCTTCGACAGGTTTTAACTATGGCTACACCTTC. It encodes CASSNPSTGFNYGYTF. This chain joins TRBV27 and TRBJ1-2; maybe TRBD1 (6 bases). The V gene's germline CDR1 is MNHEY and CDR2 SMNVEV (reference sequence). V was trimmed by 5 bases and J by 1 base, leaving 17 bases between them. The CDR3 extends over 16 amino acids.

This chain links TRBV4-1 with TRBJ2-3; 7 positions match TRBD2. Germline lookup yields CDR1 MGHRA and CDR2 YSYEKL. There are 15 residues in the CDR3. V lost 4 bases and J lost 3; bases outside the gene matches: 7. Here the CDR3 reads CASSPGEGWTDTQYF. The CDR3, as DNA: TGCGCCAGCAGCCCGGGGGAGGGGTGGACAGATACGCAGTATTTT.

The chain has TRBV10-3 and TRBJ1-2, with 10 bases matching TRBD1. Unmatched junction bases numbered 10, after V lost 6 bases and J lost 6 bases. CDR1 and CDR2 from the germline V gene are ENHRY and SYGVKD. The CDR3 has 15 residues. The chain's CDR3 is CAIRGTGAQGDGYTF. The CDR3 coding sequence is TGTGCCATCAGGGGGACAGGGGCACAGGGGGATGGCTACACCTTC.

Only a few counts were recorded for this clone. The chain links TRBV10-3 to TRBJ2-7; D gene ambiguous. Germline V lookup: CDR1 ENHRY, CDR2 SYGVKD. Trimming stripped 10 bases from V and 1 base from J, with 8 bases between. This CDR3 comprises 11 residues. Written as DNA, the CDR3 is TGTGCCAGCGGTTCTTCCTACGAGCAGTACTTC. Amino acids: CASGSSYEQYF.

In DNA form, the CDR3 reads TGTGCCAGCAGTGGACTAGCGGGAGGAAGACAAGAGACCCAGTACTTC. This gives the protein CASSGLAGGRQETQYF. The chain couples TRBV28 to TRBJ2-5; TRBD2 matches 14 bases. J gave up 2 bases and V 5 bases, and 4 bases lay outside the gene matches. The germline CDR1 and CDR2 sequences are MDHEN and SYDVKM. The CDR3 consists of 16 residues. The full variable domain, with the rest looked up from reference TRBV28 and TRBJ2-5, is DVKVTQSSRYLVKRTGEKVFLECVQDMDHENMFWYRQDPGLGLRLIYFSYDVKMKEKGDIPEGYSVSREKKERFSLILESASTNQTSMYLCASSGLAGGRQETQYFGPGTRLLVL.

The V call is TRBV7-9, the J call TRBJ2-1; 13 bases are shared with TRBD2. Looked up from germline, CDR1 is SEHNR and CDR2 is FQNEAQ (reference sequence). J gave up 3 bases and V 2 bases, and 4 bases lay outside the gene matches. This CDR3 is 17 amino acids long. Written as DNA, the CDR3 is TGTGCCAGCAGCTTAAAACTAGCGGGAGGGTACTACAATGAGCAGTTCTTC. This encodes CASSLKLAGGYYNEQFF.

The rearrangement links TRBV5-1 to TRBJ2-7, with TRBD1 matching 8 bases. Germline CDR1 is SGHRS and CDR2 is YFSETQ. The V segment lost 3 bases and the J segment 2 bases; nucleotides outside the gene matches: 10. This CDR3 comprises 16 residues. The CDR3 here is CASSSQGGTGPYEQYF. Here the CDR3 DNA reads TGCGCCAGCAGCTCCCAGGGCGGGACAGGTCCCTACGAGCAGTACTTC.

The genes are TRBV5-1 and TRBJ2-2; D ambiguous. Trimming removed 6 bases at V and 3 bases at J, with 15 bases between. Germline loops: CDR1 SGHRS, CDR2 YFSETQ. The length of the CDR3 is 15 residues. CDR3 sequence (DNA): TGCGCCAGCAACCCTAGGTGGCCTTACACCGGGGAGCTGTTTTTT. As protein: CASNPRWPYTGELFF.

The rearrangement uses TRBV3-1 (or the pseudogene TRBV3-2) and TRBJ2-5; 8 bases are shared with TRBD1. The germline gives CDR1 LGHDT, CDR2 YNNKEL (reference sequence). The CDR3 extends over 14 amino acids. The junction had 0 bases not matched to a gene; V was cut back by 1 base and J by 2 bases. The DNA for the CDR3 is TGTGCCAGCAGCCAAGGGGACAGGCAAGAGACCCAGTACTTC. Its translation: CASSQGDRQETQYF.

V gene TRBV28 combines with J gene TRBJ1-2; 7 bases line up with TRBD1. The germline CDR1 and CDR2 sequences are MDHEN and SYDVKM. The V segment lost 6 bases and the J segment 4 bases; nucleotides outside the gene matches: 8. The CDR3 runs to 14 residues. CDR3 in DNA: TGTGCCAGCAGGCCCGCAGGGGGTGCCTATGGCTACACCTTC. It is translated as CASRPAGGAYGYTF.

The V gene is TRBV29-1, the J gene TRBJ2-7; 10 bases align to TRBD1. Losses at the gene ends were 6 bases for V and 0 bases for J; bases not matched to a gene: 2. The CDR3 is made up of 13 amino acids. Germline loops: CDR1 SQVTM, CDR2 ANQGSEA. The CDR3 sequence is CSVRTGGSYEQYF. The CDR3 nucleotides are TGCAGCGTGCGGACAGGGGGCTCCTACGAGCAGTACTTC.